The clone carrying this T cell receptor (beta chain) was recorded a few times. These data come from a study of blood T cell repertoires in COVID-19. Study information: Acute and convalescent COVID-19 samples came from the United States, Italy and Spain. Sources were T cells, B-cell-depleted T cells, or PBMCs; the material itself was cDNA or gDNA.

This table comes from immunoSEQ multiplex PCR, and its TCRdb copy is limited to in-frame clones, with some not included. The sample lists over 250,000 clones, approximately 86% occurring once. Sequencing input: peripheral blood. The sequence was collected from a woman in her 70s with COVID-19, enrolled during active disease.

The CDR3 loop reads CASVPPSFATIYGYTF. The CDR3, as DNA: TGTGCCAGCGTCCCCCCCAGTTTTGCAACTATCTATGGCTACACCTTC. The rearrangement joins TRBV28 to TRBJ1-2; D is unresolved. The CDR3 runs to 16 residues. The germline CDR1 and CDR2 sequences are MDHEN and SYDVKM. Trimming took 8 bases from V and 4 from J, leaving 23 bases between them.